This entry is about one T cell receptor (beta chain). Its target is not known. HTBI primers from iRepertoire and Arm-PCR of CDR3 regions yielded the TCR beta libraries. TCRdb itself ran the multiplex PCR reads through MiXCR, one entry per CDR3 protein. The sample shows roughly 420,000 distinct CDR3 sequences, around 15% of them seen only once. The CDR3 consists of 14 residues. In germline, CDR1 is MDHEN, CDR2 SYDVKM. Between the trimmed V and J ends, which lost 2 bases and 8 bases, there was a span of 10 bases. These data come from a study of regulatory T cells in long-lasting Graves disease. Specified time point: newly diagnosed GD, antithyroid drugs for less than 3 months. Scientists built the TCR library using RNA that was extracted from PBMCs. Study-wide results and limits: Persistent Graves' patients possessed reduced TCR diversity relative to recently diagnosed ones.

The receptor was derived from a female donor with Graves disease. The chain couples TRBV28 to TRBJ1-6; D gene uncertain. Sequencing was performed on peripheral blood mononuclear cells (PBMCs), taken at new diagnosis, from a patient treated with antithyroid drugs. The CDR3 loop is CASSLEVSYSPLHF. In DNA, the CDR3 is TGTGCCAGCAGTTTAGAGGTTTCTTATTCACCCCTCCACTTT.